Following are 31 T cell receptor beta chains from one sample sequenced in a study of blood T cell repertoires in COVID-19 (dated by TCRdb to 2018 to 2021). Libraries were built with the immunoSEQ multiplex PCR assay. Not all clones reach the TCRdb copy of this immuneACCESS table, which keeps in-frame sequences only. Checked studies attribute under half of the gap to unresolved V genes and leave the rest unexplained. For this sample there are about 140,000 clones; 75% to 90% appear just once. In total, the top ten clones hold around 1.7% of the sample. Sequenced input: peripheral blood. Receptors were obtained from a woman in her forties or fifties with acute or convalescent COVID-19.

V gene TRBV24-1 combines with J gene TRBJ2-5; 8 bases line up with TRBD2. CDR1 KGHDR and CDR2 SFDVKD come from the germline V gene. The CDR3 totals 16 residues. V lost 0 bases, J lost 3 bases, and 5 bases stayed unmatched. The CDR3 here is CATSDLSVAGKETQYF. The CDR3 DNA reads TGTGCCACCAGTGATTTGTCAGTAGCGGGGAAAGAGACCCAGTACTTC.

The chain is built from TRBV18 and TRBJ1-1, with a tentative D call TRBD1 (6 bases). The CDR3 is made up of 13 amino acids. Trimming shortened V by 10 bases and J by 1 base, and 13 bases separated the two germline ends. Germline CDR1 reads KGHSH; CDR2 reads LQKENI. CDR3: CATRQDQNTEAFF. The CDR3 coding sequence is TGTGCCACAAGACAGGACCAGAACACTGAAGCTTTCTTT. Full variable domain (rest looked up from reference TRBV18 and TRBJ1-1): NAGVMQNPRHLVRRRGQEARLRCSPMKGHSHVYWYRQLPEEGLKFMVYLQKENIIDESGMPKERFSAEFPKEGPSILRIQQVVRGDSAAYFCATRQDQNTEAFFGQGTRLTVV.

V and J are TRBV19 and TRBJ1-5; D is unresolved. V gave up 1 base and J gave up 6 bases, with 7 bases separating them. Germline V gives CDR1 LNHDA, CDR2 SQIVND (reference sequence). The CDR3 consists of 13 residues. The CDR3 sequence is CASSIAPGQPQHF. In nucleotides, the CDR3 is TGTGCCAGTAGTATAGCCCCGGGTCAGCCCCAGCATTTT.

V is TRBV10-2 and J is TRBJ2-3; 8 bases are shared with TRBD1. With V trimmed by 5 bases and J by 3 bases, 7 bases remained unmatched. This CDR3 is 15 amino acids long. Per the germline V gene, CDR1 is WSHSY and CDR2 is SAAADI. The CDR3 spells CASSNGQGRTDTQYF. CDR3 nucleotides: TGCGCCAGCAGTAACGGACAGGGACGGACAGATACGCAGTATTTT.

The gene calls are TRBV7-9 and TRBJ2-5; D is undetermined. The end of the DNA aligns better with TRBJ2-7, so the J call may be wrong. Germline V CDR1 and CDR2: SEHNR, FQNEAQ (reference sequence). The CDR3 is 12 residues long. The CDR3 here is CASSLGSYEQYF. In nucleotides, the CDR3 is TGTGCCAGCAGCCTAGGATCCTACGAGCAGTACTTC.

This chain joins TRBV9 and TRBJ2-7; a weak D match, TRBD1 (6 bases). The CDR3 extends over 17 amino acids. From germline, CDR1 is SGDLS and CDR2 YYNGEE. Between the trimmed V and J ends, which lost 0 bases and 2 bases, there was a span of 18 bases. DNA for the CDR3: TGTGCCAGCAGCGTAGGGCCAGGGGCAGGAATCACCTACGAGCAGTACTTC. Translated, it gives CASSVGPGAGITYEQYF.

This chain connects TRBV6-6 to TRBJ1-1; perhaps TRBD1 as D (6 bases). Germline V CDR1 and CDR2: MNHNY, SVGAGI (reference sequence). This CDR3 spans 14 amino acids. Trimming took 4 bases from V and 1 from J, leaving 10 bases between them. Written as DNA, the CDR3 is TGTGCCAGCAGTTCCCTGGGACAGAACACTGAAGCTTTCTTT. It encodes CASSSLGQNTEAFF.

This clone was counted a single time. The chain is built from TRBV5-4 and TRBJ1-4; possible D gene TRBD1, 6 bases. The V gene lost 3 bases and the J gene lost 1 base, with 7 bases spanning the gap. Germline CDR1 reads SGHNT; CDR2 reads YYREEE (reference sequence). The CDR3 loop spans 14 amino acids. The CDR3 is CASSSQGTNEKLFF. The CDR3 DNA follows: TGTGCCAGCAGCTCACAGGGAACTAATGAAAAACTGTTTTTT. Complete variable domain (other parts from reference TRBV5-4 and TRBJ1-4): ETGVTQSPTHLIKTRGQQVTLRCSSQSGHNTVSWYQQALGQGPQFIFQYYREEENGRGNFPPRFSGLQFPNYSSELNVNALELDDSALYLCASSSQGTNEKLFFGSGTQLSVL.

The chain has TRBV7-5 and TRBJ1-5. TRBV7-5 is reported as a pseudogene. This CDR3 region has 15 residues. The CDR3 reads CARSLIGDDNQPQHF. CDR3 DNA sequence: TGTGCCAGAAGCTTAATCGGGGATGACAATCAGCCCCAGCATTTT.

The rearrangement links TRBV7-3 to TRBJ2-2; D is undetermined. The V gene's germline CDR1 is SGHTA and CDR2 FQGTGA. The CDR3 extends over 12 amino acids. V was pared by 5 bases and J by 10 bases, with 11 bases between. As DNA, the CDR3 is TGTGCCAGCAGCCGACTGAGCCAGGAGCTGTTTTTT. It encodes CASSRLSQELFF. The full variable domain, completed using reference TRBV7-3 and TRBJ2-2, is GAGVSQTPSNKVTEKGKYVELRCDPISGHTALYWYRQSLGQGPEFLIYFQGTGAADDSGLPNDRFFAVRPEGSVSTLKIQRTERGDSAVYLCASSRLSQELFFGEGSRLTVL.

The chain combines TRBV19 with TRBJ1-3, with 11 bases identical to TRBD1. The germline CDR1 and CDR2 sequences are LNHDA and SQIVND (reference sequence). The CDR3 has 17 amino acids. V lost 6 bases to trimming and J lost 0 bases; unmatched junction nucleotides: 7. Here the CDR3 reads CASRGTGGITSGNTIYF. CDR3 sequence (DNA): TGTGCCAGTAGAGGGACAGGGGGTATTACCTCTGGAAACACCATATATTTT. The variable domain in full, with the rest retrieved from reference TRBV19 and TRBJ1-3, is DGGITQSPKYLFRKEGQNVTLSCEQNLNHDAMYWYRQDPGQGLRLIYYSQIVNDFQKGDIAEGYSVSREKKESFPLTVTSAQKNPTAFYLCASRGTGGITSGNTIYFGEGSWLTVV.

This chain links TRBV28 with TRBJ2-1; possible D gene TRBD1, 5 bases. Germline assignment: CDR1 MDHEN and CDR2 SYDVKM. Deletions cut 6 bases from V and 14 bases from J, with 14 bases between. The CDR3 sequence is 11 residues long. The CDR3 region is CASRFQVREFF. The CDR3 DNA reads as TGTGCCAGCAGATTTCAAGTCAGGGAGTTCTTC. Drawing the rest from reference TRBV28 and TRBJ2-1, the complete variable domain is DVKVTQSSRYLVKRTGEKVFLECVQDMDHENMFWYRQDPGLGLRLIYFSYDVKMKEKGDIPEGYSVSREKKERFSLILESASTNQTSMYLCASRFQVREFFGPGTRLTVL.

J is TRBJ1-2 and V is TRBV5-8, with D perhaps matching TRBD1 (5 bases). V was trimmed by 0 bases and J by 1 base, leaving 16 bases between them. The length of the CDR3 is 17 residues. Germline V gene data show CDR1 as SGHTS and CDR2 as YDEGEE. CDR3 residues: CASSLERGAPFNYGYTF. The CDR3 DNA follows: TGTGCCAGCAGCTTGGAAAGGGGCGCTCCCTTTAACTATGGCTACACCTTC.

The rearrangement uses TRBV4-2 and TRBJ2-1; weak D call: TRBD1 (5 bases). This CDR3 has 13 residues. Germline loops: CDR1 LGHNA, CDR2 YNFKEQ. V lost 2 bases, J lost 8 bases, and 10 bases lay in between. The CDR3 sequence is CASSQLGVYEQFF. Here the CDR3 DNA reads TGTGCCAGCAGCCAACTAGGGGTCTATGAGCAGTTCTTC.

The chain combines TRBV28 with TRBJ1-4; D is unresolved. Trimming removed 8 bases at V and 2 bases at J, with 12 bases between. The CDR3 covers 14 residues. From germline, CDR1 is MDHEN and CDR2 SYDVKM. The CDR3 loop reads CASLQAGTNEKLFF. CDR3 nucleotide sequence: TGTGCCAGCCTCCAGGCGGGTACTAATGAAAAACTGTTTTTT.

The chain is built from TRBV15 and TRBJ2-3; D is unclear. Germline V gene data show CDR1 as LNHNV and CDR2 as YYDKDF (reference sequence). CDR3 length: 11 residues. Deletions cut 4 bases from V and 6 bases from J, with 5 bases between. The CDR3 sequence: CATSIGDTQYF. The CDR3 nucleotides read TGTGCCACCAGCATCGGGGATACGCAGTATTTT.

J is TRBJ2-5 and V is TRBV25-1, with TRBD2 identical over 8 bases. Germline CDR1 reads MGHDK; CDR2 reads SYGVNS. J was trimmed by 5 bases and V by 1 base; bases with no gene match: 9. The CDR3 runs 16 residues. The CDR3 is CASSEWGVAGYETQYF. In DNA, the CDR3 is TGTGCCAGCAGTGAATGGGGGGTAGCGGGATATGAGACCCAGTACTTC. The variable domain in full, completed from reference TRBV25-1 and TRBJ2-5, reads EADIYQTPRYLVIGTGKKITLECSQTMGHDKMYWYQQDPGMELHLIHYSYGVNSTEKGDLSSESTVSRIRTEHFPLTLESARPSHTSQYLCASSEWGVAGYETQYFGPGTRLLVL.

This CDR3 is CASRASGTSSPGELFF. CDR3 DNA: TGTGCAAGTCGCGCGAGCGGGACTAGTTCCCCCGGGGAGCTGTTTTTT. The chain carries TRBV12-2 and TRBJ2-2; TRBD2, the table's D call, was not compared with the DNA. TRBV12-2 represents a pseudogene. This CDR3 comprises 16 residues.

This clone was counted once. The chain recombines TRBV12-3 or TRBV12-4 with TRBJ2-2; 8 bases fit TRBD1. There are 12 residues in the CDR3. The V and J ends lost 6 bases and 8 bases, in that order; junction bases with no gene match: 2. CDR3 residues: CASRTGVGELFF. CDR3 DNA sequence: TGTGCCAGCAGGACAGGGGTGGGGGAGCTGTTTTTT.

V and J are TRBV6-5 and TRBJ2-3; TRBD2 matches 11 bases. The CDR3 has 15 residues. V shed 7 bases, J shed 1 base, and the junction held 4 bases outside the gene matches. From germline, CDR1 is MNHEY and CDR2 SVGAGI. The CDR3 here is CASTGGLAGTDTQYF. CDR3 nucleotides: TGTGCCAGCACCGGGGGACTAGCGGGCACAGATACGCAGTATTTT.

The rearrangement joins TRBV11-2 to TRBJ2-1; 7 nucleotides align to TRBD2. Trimming cost V 6 bases and J 10 bases; bases outside gene matches: 18. In germline, CDR1 is SGHAT, CDR2 FQNNGV. The CDR3 spans 16 residues. In DNA, the CDR3 is TGTGCCAGCAGGCCTCAAACCGGGACTACGCTCTTGGAGCAGTTCTTC. This gives the protein CASRPQTGTTLLEQFF.

This rearrangement joins TRBV10-3 to TRBJ2-5; D might be TRBD2 (5 bases). Germline V lookup: CDR1 ENHRY, CDR2 SYGVKD. This CDR3 contains 15 residues. V was clipped by 6 bases and J by 1 base, with 15 bases between them. The CDR3 loop is CAIRDPTTRQETQYF. The CDR3 bases are TGTGCCATCAGGGATCCGACTACTCGCCAAGAGACCCAGTACTTC.

This CDR3 reads CASSEAKRERYLTQYF. The DNA for the CDR3 is TGTGCCAGCAGTGAAGCCAAGCGGGAGAGGTATCTTACGCAGTATTTT. J is TRBJ2-3 and V is TRBV6-1, with TRBD2 identical over 8 bases. The CDR3 loop spans 16 amino acids. The junction had 10 bases not matched to a gene; V was cut back by 0 bases and J by 8 bases. Germline V gives CDR1 MNHNS, CDR2 SASEGT.

This chain connects TRBV5-6 to TRBJ1-4, with 7 nucleotides matching TRBD1. V lost 3 bases, J lost 5 bases, and 7 bases stayed unmatched. Germline assignment: CDR1 SGHDT and CDR2 YYEEEE. The CDR3 covers 15 residues. Written as DNA, the CDR3 is TGTGCCAGCAGCTACCAGGGACAGCAAAATGAAAAACTGTTTTTT. Protein: CASSYQGQQNEKLFF.

This chain connects TRBV6-6 to TRBJ1-3, with D maybe TRBD1 (5 bases). Trimming left V 5 bases short and J 0 bases short, with 20 bases between. The germline gives CDR1 MNHNY, CDR2 SVGAGI (reference sequence). The CDR3 runs 18 residues. The CDR3 nucleotides are TGTGCCAGCAGTCTAGATTCGGGGGGACCCCTCTCTGGAAACACCATATATTTT. This gives the protein CASSLDSGGPLSGNTIYF.

This sequence joins TRBV28 and TRBJ2-4, with D tentatively TRBD1 (6 bases). V gave up 2 bases and J gave up 1 base, with 15 bases separating them. There are 17 residues in the CDR3. Germline assignment: CDR1 MDHEN and CDR2 SYDVKM. Here the CDR3 DNA reads TGTGCCAGCAGTTTAGGTGACAGGACCTTTGCCAAAAACATTCAGTACTTC. Translation gives CASSLGDRTFAKNIQYF.

The chain employs TRBV5-1 and TRBJ1-2; 11 nucleotides match TRBD1. V was clipped by 4 bases and J by 4 bases; unmatched bases: 6. This CDR3 contains 15 residues. CDR1 and CDR2 (germline): SGHRS, YFSETQ. CDR3 in amino acids: CASSKGQGEVYGYTF. For the CDR3, the DNA is TGCGCCAGCAGCAAGGGACAGGGGGAGGTCTATGGCTACACCTTC.

The chain is built from TRBV6-5 and TRBJ2-1; D gene unclear. Germline V gene data show CDR1 as MNHEY and CDR2 as SVGAGI. V was clipped by 4 bases and J by 7 bases, with 8 bases between them. The CDR3 is made up of 12 amino acids. CDR3 coding DNA: TGTGCCAGCAGTTCACTTCAAAATGAGCAGTTCTTC. Amino acid sequence: CASSSLQNEQFF.

V usage is TRBV7-3 and J usage is TRBJ2-5; possibly TRBD1 for D (5 bases). V lost 2 bases and J 5 bases, leaving 15 bases between the germline ends. The V gene's germline CDR1 is SGHTA and CDR2 FQGTGA. This CDR3 is built from 15 residues. The CDR3 nucleotides read TGTGCCAGCAGCTTAGCCAGGGATAAGTGGGAGACCCAGTACTTC. Its protein product is CASSLARDKWETQYF.

The rearrangement uses TRBV5-1 and TRBJ2-1, with TRBD1 matching over 9 bases. Germline V gene sequence: CDR1 SGHRS, CDR2 YFSETQ. CDR3 length: 17 residues. The V and J ends lost 5 bases and 0 bases, in that order; junction bases with no gene match: 9. This CDR3 is CASRLAQGAGSYNEQFF. DNA of the CDR3: TGCGCCAGCAGACTCGCACAGGGGGCGGGCTCCTACAATGAGCAGTTCTTC.

The V call is TRBV12-3 or TRBV12-4, the J call TRBJ2-1; D ambiguous. The V end lost 3 bases, the J end lost 4 bases, and 4 bases lay between the germline ends. This CDR3 is built from 12 residues. This CDR3 is CASSFSYNEQFF. The CDR3, as DNA: TGTGCCAGCAGTTTTAGTTACAATGAGCAGTTCTTC.